This paragraph covers one T cell receptor beta chain sequence. The germline V gene has CDR1 SGHRS and CDR2 YFSETQ. The CDR3 is 14 amino acids. V lost 7 bases to trimming and J lost 5 bases, with 18 bases between them. This specimen belongs to a study of blood T cell repertoires in COVID-19. Study-level background: The cDNA or gDNA used as material had been derived from T cells, B-cell-depleted T cells, or PBMCs.

Produced via immunoSEQ multiplex PCR; TCRdb's table is partial and in-frame only. The repertoire holds fewer than 350,000 clones, with around 90% as singletons. Cohorts were determined from participant-reported clinical history. Input material: PBMCs or T cells enriched from blood (not recorded which). This sequence joins TRBV5-1 and TRBJ2-5, with D possibly being TRBD2 (6 bases). The receptor comes from a man in his 60s who had recovered from COVID-19. CDR3 nucleotide sequence: TGCGCCAGCCATAAGGACACGGGGGAGGAGACCCAGTACTTC. This sequence encodes CASHKDTGEETQYF.